Detailed here is one T cell receptor (beta chain). The antigen is undetermined. CDR1 GTSNPN and CDR2 SVGIG come from the germline V gene (reference sequence). The ends were cut back, 0 bases at V and 0 bases at J, with 9 bases in the middle. CDR3 size: 16 residues. This specimen belongs to a study of cytomegalovirus exposure and HLA in healthy donors. Study outcomes and limitations: TCR beta sequences numbering 15,000 to 20,000 were associated with HLA alleles at 0.05 false discovery rate in a later analysis. Presence/absence comparisons presumed near-even sequencing depth among donors. The study flagged approximately 180 TCR beta chains as cytomegalovirus-associated.

The PCR was carried out with 60 Vbeta primers and 13 Jbeta primers. TCRdb's table, derived via immunoSEQ multiplex PCR, lists solely in-frame clones and lacks some. Here the sample spans tens of thousands of clones, 70% to 80% being singletons. The TCR was taken from a man aged 35-49 years in good health and CMV-seropositive. The gene calls are TRBV30 and TRBJ1-6, with a tentative D call TRBD1 (5 bases). The sequenced sample consisted of PBMCs. The CDR3 loop reads CAWSVGGSSYNSPLHF. The CDR3 DNA follows: TGTGCCTGGAGTGTCGGGGGGAGCTCCTATAATTCACCCCTCCACTTT.